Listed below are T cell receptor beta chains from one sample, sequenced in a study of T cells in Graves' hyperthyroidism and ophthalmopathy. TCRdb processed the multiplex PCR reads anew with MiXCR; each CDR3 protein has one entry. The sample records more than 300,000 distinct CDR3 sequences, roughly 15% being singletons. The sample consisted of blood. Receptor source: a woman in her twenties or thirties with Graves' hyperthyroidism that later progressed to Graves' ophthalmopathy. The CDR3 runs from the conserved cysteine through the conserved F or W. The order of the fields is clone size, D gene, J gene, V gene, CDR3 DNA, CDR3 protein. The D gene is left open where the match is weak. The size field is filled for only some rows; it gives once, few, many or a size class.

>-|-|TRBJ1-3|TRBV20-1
TGCAGTGCGTTGTATTCTCCTGGAAACACCATATATTTT
CSALYSPGNTIYF
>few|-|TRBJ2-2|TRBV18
TGTGCCAGCTCACCACCGTCCCAGGGGAACACCGGGGAGCTGTTTTTT
CASSPPSQGNTGELFF
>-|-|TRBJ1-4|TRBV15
TGTGCCACCAGCAGCACAACAGGGGAAAAACTGTTTTTT
CATSSTTGEKLFF
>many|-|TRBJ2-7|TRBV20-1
TGCAGTGCTAGCGACCTCTACGAGCAGTACTTC
CSASDLYEQYF
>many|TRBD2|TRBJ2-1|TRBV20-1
TGCAGTGCTTTCACTAGCGGGAGCGGCAATGAGCAGTTCTTC
CSAFTSGSGNEQFF
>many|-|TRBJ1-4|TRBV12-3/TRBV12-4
TGTGCCAGCAGTACGGGGGCCGAAAATGAAAAACTGTTTTTT
CASSTGAENEKLFF
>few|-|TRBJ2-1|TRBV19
TGTGCCAGTAGTACCCTCCCCCCGGGCTCCTACAATGAGCAGTTCTTC
CASSTLPPGSYNEQFF
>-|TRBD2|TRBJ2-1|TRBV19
TGTGCCAGTAGACAACCGGGACTAGCGGGACCACTATCCAGCAAGATCTACAATGAGCAGTTCTTC
CASRQPGLAGPLSSKIYNEQFF
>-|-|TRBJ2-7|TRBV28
TGTGCCAGCAGTCCCTTTTCACGCTACGAGCAGTACTTC
CASSPFSRYEQYF
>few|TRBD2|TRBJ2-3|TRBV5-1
TGCGCCAGCAGCTTATTGGGAGTCGGCGGGGGTGGCACAGATACGCAGTATTTT
CASSLLGVGGGGTDTQYF
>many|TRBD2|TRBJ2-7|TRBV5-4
TGTGCCAGCAGCTCAAGGGGACTAGTGTACGAGCAGTACTTC
CASSSRGLVYEQYF
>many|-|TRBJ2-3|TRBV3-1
TGTGCCAGCGGGGATAAATACGTCGATACGCAGTATTTT
CASGDKYVDTQYF
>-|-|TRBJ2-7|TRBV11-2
TGTGCCAGCAGCGACACAGGTTTAGTTTCCTACGAGCAGTACTTC
CASSDTGLVSYEQYF
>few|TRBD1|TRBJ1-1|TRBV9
TGTGCCAGCAGCATAGGGGACAGACTGAACACTGAAGCTTTCTTT
CASSIGDRLNTEAFF
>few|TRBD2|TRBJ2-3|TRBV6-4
TGTGCCAGCAGCGAATATCAAAGCGGGAGCTCAGATACGCAGTATTTT
CASSEYQSGSSDTQYF
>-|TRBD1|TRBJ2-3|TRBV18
TGTGCCAGCTCACCCAACTCCGGGACAGGGGGAACAGATACGCAGTATTTT
CASSPNSGTGGTDTQYF
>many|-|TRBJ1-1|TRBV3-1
TGTGCCAGCAGCCAAGAATCCGGGCCAAACACTGAAGCTTTCTTT
CASSQESGPNTEAFF
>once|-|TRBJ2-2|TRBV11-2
TGTGCCAGTACTAGCCCCGCCGGGGAGCTGTTTTTT
CASTSPAGELFF
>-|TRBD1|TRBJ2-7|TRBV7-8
TGTGCCAGCAGCTTATTTGTGACAGGGACATACGAGCAGTACTTC
CASSLFVTGTYEQYF
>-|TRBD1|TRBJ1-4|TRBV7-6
TGTGCCAGCAGCACTGTACAGGGGGCTCGGGAAAAACTGTTTTTT
CASSTVQGAREKLFF
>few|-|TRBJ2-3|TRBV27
TGTGCCAGCAGTTTATCGGGAATCACAGATACGCAGTATTTT
CASSLSGITDTQYF
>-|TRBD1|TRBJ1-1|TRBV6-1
TGTGCCAGCAGCCGGCGGACAGGAACTAACACTGAAGCTTTCTTT
CASSRRTGTNTEAFF
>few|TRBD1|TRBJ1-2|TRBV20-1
TGCAGTGCTATAGGGACAGGGGTTGGTGATGGCTACACCTTC
CSAIGTGVGDGYTF
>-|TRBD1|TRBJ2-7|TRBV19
TGTGCCAGCACCCCGGGGACAGGGGAATCCTACGAGCAGTACTTC
CASTPGTGESYEQYF
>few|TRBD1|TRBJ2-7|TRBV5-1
TGCGCCAGCAGCTTGACAATCCGGGACAGGCAACCCTACGAGCAGTACTTC
CASSLTIRDRQPYEQYF
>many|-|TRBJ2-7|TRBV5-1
TGCGCCAGCAGCGGGGAGGACAGTAACTACGAGCAGTACTTC
CASSGEDSNYEQYF
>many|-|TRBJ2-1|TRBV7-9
TGTGCCAGCAGCTTACCGGGCGGGGAGCAGTTCTTC
CASSLPGGEQFF